This T cell receptor beta chain was sequenced in a study of T cells expressing NK-cell markers. Study-level background: Sorted CD3+CD56-NKG2C+, CD3+CD56+NKG2C+ and CD3+CD56+NKG2C- T cells supplied the TCR beta repertoires. With respect to HCMV, most of the eight sequenced donors were seropositive, and one was seronegative. Study findings and constraints: In a group of several donors, dominant NKG2C+ clonotypes represented roughly 1.0-7.0% of CD8+ T cells.

Germline-derived CDR1 and CDR2 are DFQATT and SNEGSKA (reference sequence). The CDR3 totals 14 residues. About this clonotype: What it binds is unknown.

Making the TCR beta cDNA relied on 5'RACE template switching with UMIs. Using the 5' RACE reads, TCRdb records one entry per CDR3 protein without DNA. This sample's table reports roughly 160,000 distinct CDR3 sequences. V is TRBV20-1 and J is TRBJ2-4; the TRBD1 assignment by TCRdb is unverifiable without DNA. Material: blood T cells: a sorted CD56 or NKG2C T cell subset, CD4+ or CD8+ T cells, or bulk PBMC T cells (not recorded which). This TCR derives from a woman between 18 and 69 years old in good health. The CDR3 loop reads CSATGQRAKNIQYF.